This TCR beta chain was recorded in a study of Ad26.COV2.S vaccination and SARS-CoV-2 variants. Study details: Vaccine-arm donor from the placebo-controlled COV1001 Ad26.COV2.S trial.

V was cut by 3 bases and J by 2 bases, with 11 bases left in between. This CDR3 spans 16 amino acids. CDR1 is LGHDT and CDR2 is YNNKEL in the germline V gene (reference sequence). The table came from immunoSEQ multiplex PCR; TCRdb's copy has only in-frame clones and leaves some out. The sample lists about 680,000 clones; about 89% were seen once. About this clone itself: Its matching antigen is unknown.

Treatment described: over 15 received Ad26.COV2.S at low or high dose, single or two shots; a few received placebo; per-sample allocation not given. The study sampled participants on day 63 after the first vaccine or placebo injection. Findings and caveats of the study: Individuals receiving vaccine had higher spike-specific TCR breadth than placebo recipients did. Reportedly, spike-specific CD8+ and CD4+ T cell responses achieved substantial breadth once vaccination had taken place.

This chain links TRBV3-1 (or the pseudogene TRBV3-2) with TRBJ1-6, with D unresolved. Source: peripheral blood, taken in a trial of Ad26.COV2.S vaccine versus placebo. This TCR was recovered from a person between 18 and 59 years old who received the Ad26.COV2.S COVID-19 vaccine or a placebo. Here the CDR3 reads CASSQEDNAYNSPLHF. CDR3 in DNA: TGTGCCAGCAGCCAGGAAGACAACGCCTATAATTCACCCCTCCACTTT.